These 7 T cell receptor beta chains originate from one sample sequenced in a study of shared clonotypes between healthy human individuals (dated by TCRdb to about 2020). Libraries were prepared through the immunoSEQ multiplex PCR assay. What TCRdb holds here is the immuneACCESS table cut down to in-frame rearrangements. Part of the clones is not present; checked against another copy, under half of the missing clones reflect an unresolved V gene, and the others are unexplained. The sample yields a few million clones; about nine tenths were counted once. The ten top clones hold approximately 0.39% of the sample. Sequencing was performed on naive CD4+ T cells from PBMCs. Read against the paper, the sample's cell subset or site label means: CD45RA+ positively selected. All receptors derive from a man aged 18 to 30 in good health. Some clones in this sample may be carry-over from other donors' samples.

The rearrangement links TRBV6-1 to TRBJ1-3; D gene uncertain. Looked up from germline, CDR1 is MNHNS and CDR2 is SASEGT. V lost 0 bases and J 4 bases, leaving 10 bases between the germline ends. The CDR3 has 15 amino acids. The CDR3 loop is CASSEALWGGNTIYF. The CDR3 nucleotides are TGTGCCAGCAGTGAAGCGCTCTGGGGAGGAAACACCATATATTTT.

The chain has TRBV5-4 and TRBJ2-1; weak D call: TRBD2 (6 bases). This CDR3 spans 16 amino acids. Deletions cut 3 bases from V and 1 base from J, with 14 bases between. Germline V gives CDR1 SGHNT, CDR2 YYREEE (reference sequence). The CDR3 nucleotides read TGTGCCAGCAGCTCCGGGACTGTGGAGTCCTACAATGAGCAGTTCTTC. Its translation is CASSSGTVESYNEQFF.

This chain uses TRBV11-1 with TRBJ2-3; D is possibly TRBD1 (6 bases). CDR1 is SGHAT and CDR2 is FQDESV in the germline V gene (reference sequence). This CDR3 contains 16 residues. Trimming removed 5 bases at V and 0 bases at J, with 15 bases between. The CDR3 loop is CASSRTGSASTDTQYF. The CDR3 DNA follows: TGTGCCAGCAGCCGAACAGGGTCTGCGAGCACAGATACGCAGTATTTT.

The CDR3 is CASSYRRGNTIYF. The CDR3 nucleotides read TGTGCCAGCAGTTACCGAAGGGGAAACACCATATATTTT. This chain links TRBV6-5 with TRBJ1-3; D gene uncertain. Looked up from germline, CDR1 is MNHEY and CDR2 is SVGAGI. V lost 2 bases, J lost 4 bases, and 6 bases lay in between. The length of the CDR3 is 13 residues.

CDR3 sequence: CASSPRQGSAGYTF. For the CDR3, the DNA is TGTGCCAGCAGCCCTCGACAGGGGTCGGCTGGCTACACCTTC. The chain has TRBV7-9 and TRBJ1-2; 8 bases align to TRBD1. The germline V gene has CDR1 SEHNR and CDR2 FQNEAQ (reference sequence). J lost 7 bases, V lost 5 bases, and 9 bases had no gene match. This CDR3 is 14 amino acids long.

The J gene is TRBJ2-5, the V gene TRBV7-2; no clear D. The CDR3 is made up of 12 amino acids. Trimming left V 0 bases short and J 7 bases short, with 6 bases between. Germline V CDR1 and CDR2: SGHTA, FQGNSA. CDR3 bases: TGTGCCAGCAGCTTAGCGCCGGGGACCCAGTACTTC. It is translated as CASSLAPGTQYF. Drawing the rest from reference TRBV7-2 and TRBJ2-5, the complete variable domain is GAGVSQSPSNKVTEKGKDVELRCDPISGHTALYWYRQSLGQGLEFLIYFQGNSAPDKSGLPSDRFSAERTGGSVSTLTIQRTQQEDSAVYLCASSLAPGTQYFGPGTRLLVL.

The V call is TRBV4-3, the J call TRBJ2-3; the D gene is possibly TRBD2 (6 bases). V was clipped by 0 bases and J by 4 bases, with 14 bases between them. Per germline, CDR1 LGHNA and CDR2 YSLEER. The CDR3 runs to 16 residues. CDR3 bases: TGCGCCAGCAGCCAAGATCACCGGGAGAGGGCAGATACGCAGTATTTT. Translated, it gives CASSQDHRERADTQYF.